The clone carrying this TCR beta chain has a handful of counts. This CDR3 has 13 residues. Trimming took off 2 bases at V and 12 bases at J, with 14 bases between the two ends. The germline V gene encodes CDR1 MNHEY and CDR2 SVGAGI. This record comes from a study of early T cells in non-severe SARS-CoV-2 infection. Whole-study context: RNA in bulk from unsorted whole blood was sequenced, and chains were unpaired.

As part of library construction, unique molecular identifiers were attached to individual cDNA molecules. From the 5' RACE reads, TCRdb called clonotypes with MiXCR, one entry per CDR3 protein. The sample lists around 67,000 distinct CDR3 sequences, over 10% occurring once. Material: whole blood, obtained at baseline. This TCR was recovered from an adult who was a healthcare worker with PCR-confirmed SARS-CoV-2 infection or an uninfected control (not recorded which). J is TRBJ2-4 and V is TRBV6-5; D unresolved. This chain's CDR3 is CASSYRPQMGQYF. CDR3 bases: TGTGCCAGCAGTTACCGTCCCCAGATGGGTCAGTACTTC.